This T cell receptor beta chain was identified in a study of cytomegalovirus exposure and HLA in healthy donors (dated by TCRdb to about 2017). At the level of the whole study: In an earlier analysis of approximately 640 of the donors, less than 350 Gb of sequence data and 100 million or so unique TCR beta sequences from about 180 million T cells were reported. Roughly 320 gigabases of sequencing data and approximately 92 million unique TCR sequences made up an early release that covered several hundred HLA-typed donors. Among the 398 genotyped donors, approximately 81% belonged to the genetic ancestry cluster associated with self-reported Caucasian donors. The study was designed to test whether signatures of past pathogen exposure could be identified by cataloging public T cell receptors. The study used immunosequencing to profile the T cell repertoires of 600 to 850 subjects and linked those repertoires to cytomegalovirus serostatus. Along with the roughly 700-subject first cohort, a separate validation cohort of over a hundred different subjects was used. To predict cytomegalovirus infection status, the study brought together high-throughput TCR immunosequencing, statistical association of individual TCRs with disease status, and machine learning. To study patterns of TCR occurrence, a later analysis re-analyzed previously published TCR beta repertoires from 500 to 850 donors and added high-resolution HLA genotyping. Rather than drawing on any new phenotypic data, the later analysis identified candidate immune exposures from TCR beta sequences and the way those sequences occurred across donors. In an earlier analysis of 587 of the donors, high-throughput TCR beta sequencing was used to judge whether each TCR beta V gene segment behaved as functional or pseudogenic. Alongside the repertoire data, information on donor age, sex, ethnicity and CMV serostatus was compiled. A later genetic analysis took genome-wide SNP genotypes for about 55% of the 666 donors and used that subset as a discovery cohort. All discovery cohort repertoires had been generated on a single sequencing platform. Both class I and class II loci were covered by HLA typing, at four-digit resolution. The number of typed donors differed by locus: roughly 620-630 for A, B, C, DRB1 and DQB1; 522 for DQA1; 606 for DPA1; and about 450 for DPB1. About 5 DR-DQ haplotypes were handled as single units for association and clustering, since linkage in the cohort was strong. Among some 400 genotyped donors of the cohort, an average of around 240,000 unique TCR beta nucleotide sequences were sequenced per donor, around 20% of them non-productive. What the authors observed across the whole study: Sequencing depth was assumed to be roughly uniform across donors in the presence/absence analyses, though that assumption may not hold. HLA typing was unavailable for some donors at each locus, so association tests used only the typed subset. A later analysis found that TCR association rates varied across HLA loci, with DRB1 alleles showing the most associated TCRs and HLA-C alleles the fewest. A total of 150 or so TCR beta chains were listed by the study as associated with cytomegalovirus. A further reported finding was that TCR beta sequences accurately predicted the HLA-A and HLA-B alleles for most subjects in the first cohort. According to a later analysis, parvovirus B19, influenza, CMV and Epstein-Barr virus appeared linked to several top co-occurrence clusters. Broadly in line with IMGT annotations, most TCR beta V segments showed up in productive rearrangements about 90% or about 30% of the time in an earlier analysis of around 600 of the donors. Some IMGT-functional V segments, including TRBV6-2 and TRBV6-3, could not be distinguished by the 87-base-pair reads and were therefore excluded. A group of highly shared sequence variants was considered likely to be a technical artifact of the sequencing pipeline. A later genetic analysis associated a missense DCLRE1C variant with V-gene and J-gene trimming of TCR beta chains, and an independent cohort replicated the association. Only TCR beta chains were sequenced in this cohort, and the absence of alpha or paired-chain data limited detectable features. Most TCR sequences were observed very rarely across donors, whereas some public TCRs were present in many individuals. In a later analysis, HLA-associated TCR beta chains showed more clonal expansion and lower generation probabilities than non-associated chains that were equally common. The authors suggested that the approach could potentially be generalized to other disease states and immunological phenotypes. The classifier was reported to diagnose cytomegalovirus status with high specificity and sensitivity in both the original cohort and the validation cohort. Three of the identified cytomegalovirus-associated TCR beta chains were confirmed in vitro to be specific for cytomegalovirus antigens. A later analysis found that most CMV-associated TCR beta chains appeared HLA-restricted, with HLA associations seemingly driven largely by CMV exposure. The only immune exposure information available for the cohort was CMV serostatus. In a later genetic analysis, fewer N-insertions in productive TCRs were reported among donors in an Asian-associated ancestry cluster than the approximately 710-donor mean. When HLA alleles, especially DR and DQ, strongly co-occurred, TCR associations were difficult to assign to individual alleles. A later analysis associated roughly 17,000 TCR beta sequences with specific HLA alleles at a false discovery rate of 0.05. The earlier analysis of 587 of the donors excluded roughly 17 rarely observed V segments, including chromosome 9 orphons, because counts were too low. Linkage disequilibrium might explain the correlated functional status among segregating V segments, but an unknown experimental factor could not be excluded.

Libraries were made using the immunoSEQ multiplex PCR assay. For the multiplex PCR, a mixture combining 60 forward primers for TCR Vbeta segments and 13 reverse primers for TCR Jbeta segments was used. The CDR3 region of rearranged TCR beta genes was amplified from genomic DNA by a multiplex PCR assay. The Illumina HiSeq System was used to sequence the amplified TCR beta libraries as 87-base-pair reads. The study's processing was this. A later analysis tallied around 87 million unique TCR beta chains across the approximately 670 repertoires, and approximately 12 million of those chains were shared by two or more donors. Raw reads were error-corrected and collapsed into unique sequences by a nearest-neighbor algorithm in which closely related sequences were merged to remove PCR and sequencing errors. Alignment of CDR3 sequences to IMGT reference sequences was used to assign V, D and J gene segments. For a sequence to be retained, at least a six-nucleotide match to both a V gene segment and a J gene segment was required. A rearrangement counted as productive if the CDR3 had no stop codons and remained in frame with V and J, and every other rearrangement counted as non-productive. Following IMGT convention, CDR3 was defined as the stretch from the second conserved V-encoded cysteine up to the conserved J-encoded phenylalanine. Sequences without an unambiguous match to a single V gene segment were excluded from the earlier analysis of approximately 560 of the donors. An earlier analysis of a few hundred of the donors called V segments functional above 56.7% productive rearrangements and segregating when the between-donor standard deviation exceeded 5%. A statistical classification framework was built to diagnose cytomegalovirus status from the catalog of TCR beta chain sequences. V and J gene assignment, in a later analysis, came from comparing TCR nucleotide sequences with IMGT/GENE-DB human TR gene sequences. Using the TCRdist pipeline, a later analysis assigned CDR3 sequences along with most-parsimonious VDJ recombination scenarios. In a later analysis, each TCR beta chain was defined by its CDR3 amino acid sequence together with its V-gene family, and reads lacking a unique V-gene family were excluded. In a later analysis, nearly 600 highly shared, low-generation-probability nucleotide sequences were removed to address suspected cross-contamination and a sequencing artifact. In a later analysis, a clonal expansion index for each public chain was calculated from normalized within-repertoire ranks of inferred template counts. A later analysis computed generation probabilities with a VDJ recombination model fitted to out-of-frame rearrangements, and checked the results against IGoR. In a later analysis, TCR-TCR, TCR-HLA and TCR-CMV co-occurrence was scored with hypergeometric tests, and a repertoire-size bias correction was applied to TCR pairs. In a later analysis, false discovery rates were estimated by permuting HLA or CMV assignments 20 times. A later analysis grouped co-occurring TCRs with DBSCAN, adding TCRdist sequence similarity when clustering within HLA-allele-positive subsets. Co-occurrence clustering excluded repertoires with fewer than 30,000 or more than 120,000 public chains, plus five with anomalous nucleotide sharing. This immuneACCESS table, as held by TCRdb, lists in-frame sequences with V and J called but not all clones. Of the missing ones, under half trace to an unresolved V gene in checked studies; the others have no known cause. The V and J calls and clone size were taken over from that table, and D and trimming were inferred from the DNA. The sample data list fewer than 200,000 clones, and approximately 84% of these were observed just once. Of the sample, 4.5% to 5.5% falls within the top ten clones.

With respect to this clone: The antigen it binds to is not known. No base quality information exists; no much larger clone differs at one position.

In total, just over 650 healthy bone marrow donors made up the cohort. All cohort members were sampled while nominally healthy, although unrecorded immune exposures were likely present. The donor was CMV seropositive and belonged to the group of 250 to 300 seropositive cohort members. A peripheral blood sample was provided by each donor, and peripheral blood mononuclear cells were used for TCR beta sequencing. The Qiagen DNeasy Blood Extraction Kit was used to extract genomic DNA from the blood cell samples. The CDR3 has 15 amino acids, counting the end cysteine and phenylalanine. The sequence is cut down to CDR3 DNA, 45 bases in frame from base 1. As encoded in the germline V gene, CDR1 is MGHDK while CDR2 is SYGVNS. V is shortened by 3 bases, J by 3 bases, and the region joining them spans 14 bases.

Recombination linked TRBV25-1 to TRBJ1-1; TRBD1 is possibly the D segment (5 matching bases). Sequencing used PBMCs. This clonotype was obtained from a woman in her forties or fifties in good health and CMV-seropositive. The nucleotide sequence is TGTGCCAGCAGTGACTCAGGGATTCTGGACACTGAAGCTTTCTTT. Translated, this gives CASSDSGILDTEAFF.